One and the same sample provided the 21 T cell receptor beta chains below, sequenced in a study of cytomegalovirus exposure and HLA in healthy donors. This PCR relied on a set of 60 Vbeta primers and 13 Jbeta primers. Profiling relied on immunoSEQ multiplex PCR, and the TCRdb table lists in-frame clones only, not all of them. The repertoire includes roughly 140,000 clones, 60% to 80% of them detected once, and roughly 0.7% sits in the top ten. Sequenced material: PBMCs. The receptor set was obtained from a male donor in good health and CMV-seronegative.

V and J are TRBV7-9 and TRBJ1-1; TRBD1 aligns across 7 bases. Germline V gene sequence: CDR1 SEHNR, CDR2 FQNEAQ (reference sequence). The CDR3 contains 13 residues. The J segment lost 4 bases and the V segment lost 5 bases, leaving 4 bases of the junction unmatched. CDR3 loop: CASSPQGSTEAFF. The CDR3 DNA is TGTGCCAGCAGCCCACAGGGGTCCACTGAAGCTTTCTTT. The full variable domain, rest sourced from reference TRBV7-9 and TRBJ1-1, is DTGVSQNPRHKITKRGQNVTFRCDPISEHNRLYWYRQTLGQGPEFLTYFQNEAQLEKSRLLSDRFSAERPKGSFSTLEIQRTEQGDSAMYLCASSPQGSTEAFFGQGTRLTVV.

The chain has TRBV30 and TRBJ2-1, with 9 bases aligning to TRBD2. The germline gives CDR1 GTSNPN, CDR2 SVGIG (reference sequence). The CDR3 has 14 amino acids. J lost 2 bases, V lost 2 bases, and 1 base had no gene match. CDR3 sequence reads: CAWSIAGAYNEQFF. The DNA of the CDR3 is TGTGCCTGGAGTATAGCGGGAGCCTACAATGAGCAGTTCTTC.

Here the CDR3 reads CASSDSLGQNTEAFF. DNA of the CDR3: TGTGCCAGCAGCGATTCCCTGGGACAGAACACTGAAGCTTTCTTT. The chain employs TRBV7-9 and TRBJ1-1, with a tentative D call TRBD1 (6 bases). Germline values: CDR1 SEHNR, CDR2 FQNEAQ (reference sequence). V was pared by 5 bases and J by 1 base, with 14 bases between. The CDR3 runs to 15 residues. Filled out from reference TRBV7-9 and TRBJ1-1, the complete variable domain reads DTGVSQNPRHKITKRGQNVTFRCDPISEHNRLYWYRQTLGQGPEFLTYFQNEAQLEKSRLLSDRFSAERPKGSFSTLEIQRTEQGDSAMYLCASSDSLGQNTEAFFGQGTRLTVV.

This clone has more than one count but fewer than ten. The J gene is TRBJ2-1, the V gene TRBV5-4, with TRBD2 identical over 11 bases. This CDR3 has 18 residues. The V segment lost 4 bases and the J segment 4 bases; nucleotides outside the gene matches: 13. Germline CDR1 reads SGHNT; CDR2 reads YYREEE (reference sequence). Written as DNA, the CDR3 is TGTGCCAGCAGCCGGGGCACTAGCGGGAGTTACGGGTACAATGAGCAGTTCTTC. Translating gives CASSRGTSGSYGYNEQFF. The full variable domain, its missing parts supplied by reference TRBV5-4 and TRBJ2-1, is ETGVTQSPTHLIKTRGQQVTLRCSSQSGHNTVSWYQQALGQGPQFIFQYYREEENGRGNFPPRFSGLQFPNYSSELNVNALELDDSALYLCASSRGTSGSYGYNEQFFGPGTRLTVL.

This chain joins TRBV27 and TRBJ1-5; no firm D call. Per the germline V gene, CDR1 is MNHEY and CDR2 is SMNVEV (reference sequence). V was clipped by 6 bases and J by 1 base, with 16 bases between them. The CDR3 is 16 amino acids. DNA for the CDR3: TGTGCCAGCAGCCCCTCGATGGGCGACAGCAATCAGCCCCAGCATTTT. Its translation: CASSPSMGDSNQPQHF.

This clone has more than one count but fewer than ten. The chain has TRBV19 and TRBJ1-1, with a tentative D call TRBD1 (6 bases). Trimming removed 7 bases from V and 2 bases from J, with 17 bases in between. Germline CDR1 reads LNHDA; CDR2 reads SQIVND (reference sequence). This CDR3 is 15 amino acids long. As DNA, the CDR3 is TGTGCCAGTACCGCGGGGGGCAAATTCAACACTGAAGCTTTCTTT. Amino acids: CASTAGGKFNTEAFF.

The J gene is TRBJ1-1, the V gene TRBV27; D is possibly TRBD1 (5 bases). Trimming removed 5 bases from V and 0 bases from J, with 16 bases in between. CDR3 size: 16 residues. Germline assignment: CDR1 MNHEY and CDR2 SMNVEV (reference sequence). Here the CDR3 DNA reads TGTGCCAGCAGTGCCTCGGGGGGACCGATGAACACTGAAGCTTTCTTT. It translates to CASSASGGPMNTEAFF.

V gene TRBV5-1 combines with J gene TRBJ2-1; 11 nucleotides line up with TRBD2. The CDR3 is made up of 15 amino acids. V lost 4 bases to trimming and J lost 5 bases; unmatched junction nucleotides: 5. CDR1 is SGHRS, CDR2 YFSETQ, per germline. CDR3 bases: TGCGCCAGCAGCCCGAGGACTAGCGGGCACAATGAGCAGTTCTTC. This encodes CASSPRTSGHNEQFF.

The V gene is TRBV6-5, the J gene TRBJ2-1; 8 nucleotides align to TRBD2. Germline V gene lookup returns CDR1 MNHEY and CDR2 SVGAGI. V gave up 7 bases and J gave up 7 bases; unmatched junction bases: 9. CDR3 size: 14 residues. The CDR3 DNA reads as TGTGCCAGCACCCCCGGGACTAGTCCAAATGAGCAGTTCTTC. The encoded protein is CASTPGTSPNEQFF.

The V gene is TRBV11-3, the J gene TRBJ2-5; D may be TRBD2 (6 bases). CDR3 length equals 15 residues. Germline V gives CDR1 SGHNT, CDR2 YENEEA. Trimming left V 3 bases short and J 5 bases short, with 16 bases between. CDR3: CASSFLEGRMETQYF. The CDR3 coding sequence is TGTGCCAGCAGCTTCCTGGAGGGAAGGATGGAGACCCAGTACTTC.

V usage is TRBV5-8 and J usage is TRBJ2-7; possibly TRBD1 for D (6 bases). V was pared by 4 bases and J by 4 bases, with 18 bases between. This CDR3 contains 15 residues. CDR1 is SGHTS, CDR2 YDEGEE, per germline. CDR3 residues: CASSGYRELGYEQYF. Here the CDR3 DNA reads TGTGCCAGCAGCGGGTACAGGGAACTAGGGTACGAGCAGTACTTC. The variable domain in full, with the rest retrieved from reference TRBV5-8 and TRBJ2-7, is EAGVTQSPTHLIKTRGQQATLRCSPISGHTSVYWYQQALGLGLQFLLWYDEGEERNRGNFPPRFSGRQFPNYSSELNVNALELEDSALYLCASSGYRELGYEQYFGPGTRLTVT.

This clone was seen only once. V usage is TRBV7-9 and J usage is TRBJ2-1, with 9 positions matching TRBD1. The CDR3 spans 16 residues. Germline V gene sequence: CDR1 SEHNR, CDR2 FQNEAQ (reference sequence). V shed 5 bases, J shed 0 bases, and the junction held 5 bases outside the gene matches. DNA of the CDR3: TGTGCCAGCAGCCCCAGGACAGGGGACTCCTACAATGAGCAGTTCTTC. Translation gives CASSPRTGDSYNEQFF.

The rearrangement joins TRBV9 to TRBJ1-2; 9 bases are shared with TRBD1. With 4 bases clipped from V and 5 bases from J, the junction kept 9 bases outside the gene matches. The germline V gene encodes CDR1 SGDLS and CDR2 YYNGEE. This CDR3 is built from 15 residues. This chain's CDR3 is CASSRDRAITYGYTF. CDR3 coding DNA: TGTGCCAGCAGCCGGGACAGGGCAATTACGTATGGCTACACCTTC.

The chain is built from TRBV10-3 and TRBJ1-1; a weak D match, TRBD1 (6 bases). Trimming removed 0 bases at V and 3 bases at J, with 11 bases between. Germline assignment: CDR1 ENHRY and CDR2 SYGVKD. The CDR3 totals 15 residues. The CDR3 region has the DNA TGTGCCATCAGTGAGTCACAGGGATGGGACACTGAAGCTTTCTTT. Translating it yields CAISESQGWDTEAFF.

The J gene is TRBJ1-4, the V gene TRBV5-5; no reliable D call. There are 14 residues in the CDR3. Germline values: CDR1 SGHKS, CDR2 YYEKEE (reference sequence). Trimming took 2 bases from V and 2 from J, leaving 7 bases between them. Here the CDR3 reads CASSFGRTNEKLFF. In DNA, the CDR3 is TGTGCCAGCAGCTTTGGGAGGACTAATGAAAAACTGTTTTTT.

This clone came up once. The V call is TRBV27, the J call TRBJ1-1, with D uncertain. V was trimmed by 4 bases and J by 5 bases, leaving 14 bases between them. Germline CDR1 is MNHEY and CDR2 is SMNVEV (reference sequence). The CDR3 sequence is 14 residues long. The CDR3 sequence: CASSSAGYTTEAFF. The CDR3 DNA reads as TGTGCCAGCAGTTCGGCGGGCTACACGACTGAAGCTTTCTTT.

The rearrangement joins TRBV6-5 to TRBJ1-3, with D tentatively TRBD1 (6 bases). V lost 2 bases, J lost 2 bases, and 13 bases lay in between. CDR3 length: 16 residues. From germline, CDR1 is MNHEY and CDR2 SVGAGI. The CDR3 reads CASSYTTGIPGNTIYF. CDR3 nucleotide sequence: TGTGCCAGCAGTTACACCACAGGGATTCCTGGAAACACCATATATTTT.

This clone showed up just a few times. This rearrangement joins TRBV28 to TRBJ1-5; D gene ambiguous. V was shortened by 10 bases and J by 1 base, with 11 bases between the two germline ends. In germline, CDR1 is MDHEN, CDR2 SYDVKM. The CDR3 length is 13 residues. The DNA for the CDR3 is TGTGCCACCGCTCGAGGGAGCAATCAGCCCCAGCATTTT. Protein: CATARGSNQPQHF.

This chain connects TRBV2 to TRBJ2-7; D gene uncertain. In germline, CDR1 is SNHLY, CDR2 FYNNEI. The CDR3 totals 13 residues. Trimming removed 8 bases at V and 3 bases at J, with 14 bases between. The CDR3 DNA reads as TGTGCCAGCTCCGGTAGCTTTAGCTACGAGCAGTACTTC. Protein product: CASSGSFSYEQYF.

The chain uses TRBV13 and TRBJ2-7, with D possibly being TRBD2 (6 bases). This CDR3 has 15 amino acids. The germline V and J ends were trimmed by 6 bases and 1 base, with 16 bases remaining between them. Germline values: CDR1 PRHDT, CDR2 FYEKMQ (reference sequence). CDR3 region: CASRHRGGASYEQYF. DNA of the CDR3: TGTGCCAGCAGACACCGGGGAGGAGCGTCCTACGAGCAGTACTTC. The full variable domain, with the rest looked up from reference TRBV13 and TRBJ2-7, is AAGVIQSPRHLIKEKRETATLKCYPIPRHDTVYWYQQGPGQDPQFLISFYEKMQSDKGSIPDRFSAQQFSDYHSELNMSSLELGDSALYFCASRHRGGASYEQYFGPGTRLTVT.

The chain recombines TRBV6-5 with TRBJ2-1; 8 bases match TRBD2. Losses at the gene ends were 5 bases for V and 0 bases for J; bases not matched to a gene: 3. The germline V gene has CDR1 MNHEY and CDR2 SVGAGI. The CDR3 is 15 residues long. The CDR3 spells CASSQSGGSYNEQFF. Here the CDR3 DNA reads TGTGCCAGCAGTCAGAGCGGGGGCTCCTACAATGAGCAGTTCTTC.